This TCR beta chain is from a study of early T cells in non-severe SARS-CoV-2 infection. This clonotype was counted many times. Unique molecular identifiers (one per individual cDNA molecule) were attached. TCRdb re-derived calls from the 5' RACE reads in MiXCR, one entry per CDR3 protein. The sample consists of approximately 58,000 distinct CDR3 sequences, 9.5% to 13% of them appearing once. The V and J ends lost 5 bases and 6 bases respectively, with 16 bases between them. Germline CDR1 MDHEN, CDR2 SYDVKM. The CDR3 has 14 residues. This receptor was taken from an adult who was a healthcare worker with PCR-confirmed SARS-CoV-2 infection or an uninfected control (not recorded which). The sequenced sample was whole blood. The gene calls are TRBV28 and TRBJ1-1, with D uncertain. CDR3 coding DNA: TGTGCCAGCAGTGTGTTTGGGGAGGACGCTGAAGCTTTCTTT. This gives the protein CASSVFGEDAEAFF.